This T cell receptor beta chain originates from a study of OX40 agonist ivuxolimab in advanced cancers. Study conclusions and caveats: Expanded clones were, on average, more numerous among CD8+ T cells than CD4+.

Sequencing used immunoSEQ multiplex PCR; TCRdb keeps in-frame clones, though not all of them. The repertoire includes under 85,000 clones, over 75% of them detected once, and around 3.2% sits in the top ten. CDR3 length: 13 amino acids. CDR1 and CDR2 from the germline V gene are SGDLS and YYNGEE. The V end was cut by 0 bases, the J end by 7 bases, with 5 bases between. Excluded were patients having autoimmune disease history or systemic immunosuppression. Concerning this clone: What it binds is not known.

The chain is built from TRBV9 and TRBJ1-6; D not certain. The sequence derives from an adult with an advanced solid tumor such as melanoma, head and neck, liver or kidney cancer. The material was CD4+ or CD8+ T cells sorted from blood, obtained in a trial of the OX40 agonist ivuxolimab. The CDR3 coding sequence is TGTGCCAGCAGCGTAGCCCCCAATTCACCCCTCCACTTT. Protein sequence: CASSVAPNSPLHF. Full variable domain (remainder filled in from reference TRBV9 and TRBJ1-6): DSGVTQTPKHLITATGQRVTLRCSPRSGDLSVYWYQQSLDQGLQFLIQYYNGEERAKGNILERFSAQQFPDLHSELNLSSLELGDSALYFCASSVAPNSPLHFGNGTRLTVT.